This is a list of T cell receptor beta chains from one sample in a study of T cell clones after liver transplantation. The table came from immunoSEQ multiplex PCR; TCRdb's copy has only in-frame clones and leaves some out. The table shows about 20,000 clones, with approximately 84% occurring only once. The sample was CD8+ T cells from blood, taken around 54 months after liver transplant. The receptor source for this set is a human patient who received a liver transplant. A share of the T cells may be of graft donor origin. Each CDR3 is given with its conserved first and last residue. A D gene is named only where the DNA matches it firmly. Clone size is shown for a subset of rows, as once, few, many or a class of expanded clone.

17	few	-	TRBV7-9	TRBJ2-3	TGTGCCAGCAGCTTAGGGACTGCGGGCCCCGGCACAGATACGCAGTATTTT	CASSLGTAGPGTDTQYF
13	-	-	TRBV18	TRBJ1-1	TGTGCCAGCTCACCTCCACCGGGTACTGAAGCTTTCTTT	CASSPPPGTEAFF
13	-	-	TRBV9	TRBJ2-7	TGTGCCAGCAGCGTAGGGGAGTCCTACGAGCAGTACTTC	CASSVGESYEQYF
15	once	TRBD1	TRBV11-2	TRBJ1-6	TGTGCCAGCAGCACTACAGGGGGAACTAATTCACCCCTCCACTTT	CASSTTGGTNSPLHF
14	once	TRBD2	TRBV19	TRBJ2-7	TGTGCCAGTACTCATACGGGGGGTGCCTACGAGCAGTACTTC	CASTHTGGAYEQYF
15	-	-	TRBV2	TRBJ1-2	TGTGCCAGCAGTGAAACCGGGACACTTAACTATGGCTACACCTTC	CASSETGTLNYGYTF
13	many	-	TRBV7-9	TRBJ1-1	TGTGCCAGCAGCCCTCCCCCCGGGGCTGAAGCTTTCTTT	CASSPPPGAEAFF
12	-	TRBD2	TRBV27	TRBJ2-3	TGTGCCAGCAAGGGAGGGCCAGATACGCAGTATTTT	CASKGGPDTQYF
13	-	-	TRBV4-1	TRBJ1-1	TGCGCCAGCAGCCAAGTTCCGGGCACTGAAGCTTTCTTT	CASSQVPGTEAFF
15	-	-	TRBV4-1	TRBJ1-2	TGCGCCAGCAGCCAAGGGTCAACAGGTAACTATGGCTACACCTTC	CASSQGSTGNYGYTF
14	-	-	TRBV6-6	TRBJ1-2	TGTGCCAGCAGTTACTCGAACGGACAGTATGGCTACACCTTC	CASSYSNGQYGYTF
15	-	TRBD2	TRBV7-6	TRBJ2-1	TGTGCCAGCGGCTTACTAGCGGGGAATAACAATGAGCAGTTCTTC	CASGLLAGNNNEQFF
12	-	-	TRBV19	TRBJ2-3	TGTGCCAGTAGTATGGGGACAGATACGCAGTATTTT	CASSMGTDTQYF
16	-	TRBD2	TRBV2	TRBJ2-3	TGTGCCAGCAGTGAATACACGGGGGGGAGCACAGATACGCAGTATTTT	CASSEYTGGSTDTQYF
15	-	-	TRBV25-1	TRBJ1-3	TGTGCCAGCAGTGAATACACGTCCTCTGGAAACACCATATATTTT	CASSEYTSSGNTIYF
19	few	-	TRBV14	TRBJ1-1	TGTGCCAGCAGCCAAGATCTGTTTCAGAAATCGTACCAGAACACTGAAGCTTTCTTT	CASSQDLFQKSYQNTEAFF
15	few	TRBD2	TRBV13	TRBJ2-7	TGTGCCAGCAGCCCTATGACTAGCGGGGTCCACGAGCAGTACTTC	CASSPMTSGVHEQYF
19	once	TRBD1	TRBV6-1	TRBJ2-6	TGTGCCAGCAGTGGACAGACAGGGGGCGGCTCGAGAGGGGCCAACGTCCTGACTTTC	CASSGQTGGGSRGANVLTF
15	-	-	TRBV7-9	TRBJ1-5	TGTGCCAGCAGCCCTCCGGGGCCGAGCAATCAGCCCCAGCATTTT	CASSPPGPSNQPQHF
16	-	-	TRBV14	TRBJ1-2	TGTGCCAGCAGCCAAGGGGTGGGGATCCGGGACGCAGGCTACACCTTC	CASSQGVGIRDAGYTF
15	-	-	TRBV11-2	TRBJ1-4	TGTGCCAGCAGCTTAGAGGCCGGGGTCGGGGAAAAACTGTTTTTT	CASSLEAGVGEKLFF
14	-	-	TRBV18	TRBJ1-6	TGTGCCAGCTCACCCGCAGTGAATAATTCACCCCTCCACTTT	CASSPAVNNSPLHF
17	-	TRBD2	TRBV10-2	TRBJ2-2	TGCGCCAGCAGTCGGTCGGGAGCGGGGGGGACCGACGGGGAGCTGTTTTTT	CASSRSGAGGTDGELFF
14	-	TRBD1	TRBV5-1	TRBJ2-7	TGCGCCAGCAGCCAGGAGGACAGGCCCTACGAGCAGTACTTC	CASSQEDRPYEQYF
15	-	-	TRBV19	TRBJ1-2	TGTGCCAGTAACCCGACTCGGGGGTATATCTATGGCTACACCTTC	CASNPTRGYIYGYTF
13	-	-	TRBV27	TRBJ1-5	TGTGCCAGCAGTCCTTATAGCAATCAGCCCCAGCATTTT	CASSPYSNQPQHF
15	-	-	TRBV27	TRBJ2-7	TGTGCCAGCAGTCCAGACAGGCTGAGCTCCTACGAGCAGTACTTC	CASSPDRLSSYEQYF
15	-	TRBD1	TRBV7-9	TRBJ1-1	TGTGCCAGCAGCTCCCCCATGACAGGGCACACTGAAGCTTTCTTT	CASSSPMTGHTEAFF
13	-	-	TRBV11-2	TRBJ2-7	TGTGCCAGCAGCTTATACTCGCCCTACGAGCAGTACTTC	CASSLYSPYEQYF
14	-	TRBD2	TRBV19	TRBJ2-7	TGTGCCAGTAGTATAGGCGGGGGTTCCTACGAGCAGTACTTC	CASSIGGGSYEQYF
14	-	-	TRBV10-3	TRBJ1-1	TGTGCCATCAGTGAGCCGGCTGAGAACACTGAAGCTTTCTTT	CAISEPAENTEAFF
11	-	-	TRBV27	TRBJ2-7	TGTGCCAGCAGGGACTCCTACGAGCAGTACTTC	CASRDSYEQYF
15	-	-	TRBV11-2	TRBJ1-4	TGTGCCAGCAGTCCGGGTGGTCTGGCTACAGAAAAACTGTTTTTT	CASSPGGLATEKLFF
17	-	-	TRBV10-3	TRBJ2-3	TGTGCCATCAGTGAGTCTGTAAGACTAGTGACCGCAGATACGCAGTATTTT	CAISESVRLVTADTQYF
15	-	TRBD1	TRBV6-1	TRBJ1-2	TGTGCCAGCAGTGAAGCGGGTACAGGGGGTAATGGCTACACCTTC	CASSEAGTGGNGYTF
17	-	TRBD2	TRBV7-9	TRBJ2-7	TGTGCCAGCAGCCCTGGCCTAGCGGGGGGGTTTTCCTACGAGCAGTACTTC	CASSPGLAGGFSYEQYF
13	-	TRBD2	TRBV19	TRBJ2-1	TGTGCCAGTAGTATAACGGGGGGGGATGAGCAGTTCTTC	CASSITGGDEQFF
15	-	TRBD1	TRBV6-5	TRBJ2-5	TGTGCCAGCAGTCGGACAGGGGGTTTCCAAGAGACCCAGTACTTC	CASSRTGGFQETQYF
16	-	TRBD2	TRBV5-6	TRBJ2-2	TGTGCCAGCAGTGCTGGTGGCACGGGGGGCACCGGGGAGCTGTTTTTT	CASSAGGTGGTGELFF
16	-	TRBD1	TRBV28	TRBJ2-7	TGTGCCAGCAGTCCGGAGACAGGGGCTCGGCAATACGAGCAGTACTTC	CASSPETGARQYEQYF
13	-	-	TRBV2	TRBJ1-2	TGTGCCAGCAGGGGAAACCTTAACTATGGCTACACCTTC	CASRGNLNYGYTF
14	-	-	TRBV28	TRBJ2-3	TGTGCCAGCAGTGTAAGCGGAGTCGCAGATACGCAGTATTTT	CASSVSGVADTQYF
15	-	-	TRBV27	TRBJ1-5	TGTGCCAGCCGTACCACCGGGGTTGGCGATCAGCCCCAGCATTTT	CASRTTGVGDQPQHF
12	once	-	TRBV5-6	TRBJ2-3	TGTGCCAGCAGCTTGGGAGGAGATACGCAGTATTTT	CASSLGGDTQYF
13	-	-	TRBV2	TRBJ1-5	TGTGCCAGCAGTGAGGACACCAATCAGCCCCAGCATTTT	CASSEDTNQPQHF
16	-	TRBD1	TRBV30	TRBJ1-1	TGTGCCTGGAGTTCGGGACAGGGCCCCCTCAACACTGAAGCTTTCTTT	CAWSSGQGPLNTEAFF
17	-	-	TRBV4-1	TRBJ1-2	TGCGCCAGCAGCCAGACCCCGGGACTCATGCAGGCTTATGGCTACACCTTC	CASSQTPGLMQAYGYTF
17	once	TRBD2	TRBV4-1	TRBJ2-7	TGCGCCAGCAGCCTACCTAGCGGGGGGATCGCACTCAACGAGCAGTACTTC	CASSLPSGGIALNEQYF
12	-	-	TRBV30	TRBJ2-7	TGTGCCTGGAATGACAGAGCCTACGAGCAGTACTTC	CAWNDRAYEQYF
15	once	-	TRBV6-5	TRBJ1-4	TGTGCCAGCAGTTACGGGGGTTATAGGAATGAAAAACTGTTTTTT	CASSYGGYRNEKLFF
11	-	-	TRBV6-1	TRBJ2-7	TGTGCCACCCAGGGGCTGGACGAGCAGTACTTC	CATQGLDEQYF
17	-	TRBD1	TRBV2	TRBJ2-3	TGTGCCAGCAGTGCGGTCTCCGGGACAGGGGTCACAGATACGCAGTATTTT	CASSAVSGTGVTDTQYF
15	-	-	TRBV4-1	TRBJ2-7	TGCGCCAGCAGAGCAACCCCCGCGGCCCCCTACGAGCAGTACTTC	CASRATPAAPYEQYF
15	-	-	TRBV5-6	TRBJ2-5	TGTGCCAGCAGCACCGTTGACGGATACCAAGAGACCCAGTACTTC	CASSTVDGYQETQYF
15	-	TRBD2	TRBV4-1	TRBJ2-3	TGCGCCAGCAGCACCGTAGCGGGGGCCACAGATACGCAGTATTTT	CASSTVAGATDTQYF
15	-	-	TRBV28	TRBJ1-2	TGTGCCAGCAGTTTCGCGAGGAGCTCTAACTATGGCTACACCTTC	CASSFARSSNYGYTF
17	-	-	TRBV27	TRBJ2-2	TGTGCCAGCAGTTCAGGACAGCTCTCTTCGGTTACCGGGGAGCTGTTTTTT	CASSSGQLSSVTGELFF
15	-	TRBD1	TRBV28	TRBJ2-7	TGTGCCAGCAGTGACAGACAGGGGGTCTCCTACGAGCAGTACTTC	CASSDRQGVSYEQYF
14	-	-	TRBV10-3	TRBJ1-3	TGTGCCATCTCTGAAACAGGCTCTGGAAACACCATATATTTT	CAISETGSGNTIYF
12	-	-	TRBV7-9	TRBJ1-1	TGTGCCAGCAGCGTCGACAGTACTGAAGCTTTCTTT	CASSVDSTEAFF